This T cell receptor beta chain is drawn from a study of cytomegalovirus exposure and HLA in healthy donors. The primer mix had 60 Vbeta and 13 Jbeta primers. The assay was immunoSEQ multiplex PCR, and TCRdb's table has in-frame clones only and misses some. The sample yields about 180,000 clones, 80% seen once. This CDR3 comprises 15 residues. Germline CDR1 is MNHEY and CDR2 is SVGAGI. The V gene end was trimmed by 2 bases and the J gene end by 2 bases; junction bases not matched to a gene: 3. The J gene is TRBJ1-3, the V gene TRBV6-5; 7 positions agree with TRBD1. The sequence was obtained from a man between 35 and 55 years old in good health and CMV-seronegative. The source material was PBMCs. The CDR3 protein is CASSYDREAGNTIYF. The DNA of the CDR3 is TGTGCCAGCAGTTACGACAGGGAAGCTGGAAACACCATATATTTT.